This T cell receptor beta chain appears in the sequencing data of a study of Graves' ophthalmopathy and Graves' hyperthyroidism. General study findings and limits: A classifier, a 13-signature model, separated ophthalmopathy from stable hyperthyroidism with roughly 90% sensitivity and approximately 80% specificity.

The germline CDR1 and CDR2 sequences are MNHNS and SASEGT. With 0 bases removed from V and 9 bases from J, the gap between germline ends came to 6 bases. This CDR3 comprises 13 residues. For repertoire sequencing, the TCR beta CDR3 regions were amplified from RNA transcripts. In the first round, RT-PCR was carried out with HTBI primers, and a multiplex PCR formed the second round. TCRdb reprocessed the multiplex PCR reads via MiXCR and lists one record per CDR3 protein. The data contain 200,000 to 250,000 distinct CDR3 sequences, approximately 21% of them singletons. Points on this clonotype: No antigen is known for it.

Sequencing used peripheral blood. The source of this sequence is a woman aged 45-59 years with Graves' ophthalmopathy. V usage is TRBV6-1 and J usage is TRBJ1-6; D is unresolved. The DNA of the CDR3 is TGTGCCAGCAGTGAAGCCTCTCTTTCACCCCTCCACTTT. Translation gives CASSEASLSPLHF.